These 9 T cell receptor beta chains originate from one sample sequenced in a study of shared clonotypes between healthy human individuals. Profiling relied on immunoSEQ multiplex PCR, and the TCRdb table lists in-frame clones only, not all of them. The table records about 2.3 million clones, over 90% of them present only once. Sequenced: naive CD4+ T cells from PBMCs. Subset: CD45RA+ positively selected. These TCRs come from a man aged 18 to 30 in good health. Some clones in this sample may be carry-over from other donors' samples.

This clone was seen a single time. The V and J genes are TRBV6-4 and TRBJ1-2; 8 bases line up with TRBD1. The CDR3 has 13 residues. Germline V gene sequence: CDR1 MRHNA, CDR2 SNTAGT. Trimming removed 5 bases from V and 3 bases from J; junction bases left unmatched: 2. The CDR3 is CASSPGQDYGYTF. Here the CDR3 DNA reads TGTGCCAGCAGTCCGGGACAGGACTATGGCTACACCTTC.

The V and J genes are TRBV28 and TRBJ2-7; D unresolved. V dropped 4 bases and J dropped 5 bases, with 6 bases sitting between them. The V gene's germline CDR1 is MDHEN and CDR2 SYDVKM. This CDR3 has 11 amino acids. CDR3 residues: CASSSPHEQYF. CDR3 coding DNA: TGTGCCAGCAGTTCTCCCCACGAGCAGTACTTC.

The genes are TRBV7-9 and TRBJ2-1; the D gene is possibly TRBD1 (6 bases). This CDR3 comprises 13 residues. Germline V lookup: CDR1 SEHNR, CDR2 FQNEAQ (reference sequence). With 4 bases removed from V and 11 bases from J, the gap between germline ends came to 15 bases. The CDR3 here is CASSYRDWGKQFF. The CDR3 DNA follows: TGTGCCAGCAGCTACAGGGATTGGGGCAAGCAGTTCTTC.

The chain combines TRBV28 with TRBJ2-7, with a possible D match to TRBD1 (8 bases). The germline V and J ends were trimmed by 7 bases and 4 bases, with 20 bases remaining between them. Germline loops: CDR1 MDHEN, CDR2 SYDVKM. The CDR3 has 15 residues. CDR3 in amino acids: CASNPLDRGGYEQYF. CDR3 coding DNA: TGTGCCAGCAATCCATTAGACAGGGGAGGGTACGAGCAGTACTTC. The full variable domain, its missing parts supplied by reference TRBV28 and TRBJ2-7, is DVKVTQSSRYLVKRTGEKVFLECVQDMDHENMFWYRQDPGLGLRLIYFSYDVKMKEKGDIPEGYSVSREKKERFSLILESASTNQTSMYLCASNPLDRGGYEQYFGPGTRLTVT.

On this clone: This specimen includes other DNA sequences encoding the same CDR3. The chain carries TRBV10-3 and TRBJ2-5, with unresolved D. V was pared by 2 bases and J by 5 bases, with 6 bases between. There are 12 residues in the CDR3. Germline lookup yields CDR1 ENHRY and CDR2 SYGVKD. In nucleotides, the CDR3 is TGTGCCATCAGTGAGAGGGTGGAGACCCAGTACTTC. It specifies CAISERVETQYF.

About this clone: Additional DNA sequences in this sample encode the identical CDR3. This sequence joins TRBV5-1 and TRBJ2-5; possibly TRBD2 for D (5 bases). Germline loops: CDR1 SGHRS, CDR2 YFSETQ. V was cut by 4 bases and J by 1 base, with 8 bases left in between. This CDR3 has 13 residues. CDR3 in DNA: TGCGCCAGCAGCCCCGGGATCCAAGAGACCCAGTACTTC. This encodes CASSPGIQETQYF.

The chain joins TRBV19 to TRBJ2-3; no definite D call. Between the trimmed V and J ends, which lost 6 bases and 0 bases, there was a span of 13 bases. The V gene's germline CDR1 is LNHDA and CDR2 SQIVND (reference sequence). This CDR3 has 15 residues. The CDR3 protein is CASRKFETSTDTQYF. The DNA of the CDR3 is TGTGCCAGTAGGAAATTCGAAACTAGCACAGATACGCAGTATTTT.

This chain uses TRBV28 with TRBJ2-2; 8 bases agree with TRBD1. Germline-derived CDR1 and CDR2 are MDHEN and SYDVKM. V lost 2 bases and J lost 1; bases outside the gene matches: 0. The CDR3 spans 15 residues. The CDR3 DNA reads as TGTGCCAGCAGTTTAGGACAGGGGAACACCGGGGAGCTGTTTTTT. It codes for CASSLGQGNTGELFF.

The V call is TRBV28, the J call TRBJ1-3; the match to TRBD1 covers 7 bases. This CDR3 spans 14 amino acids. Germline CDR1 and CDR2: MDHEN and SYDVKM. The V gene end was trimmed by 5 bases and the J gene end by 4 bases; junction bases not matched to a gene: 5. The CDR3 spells CASSLGQRGNTIYF. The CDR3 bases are TGTGCCAGCAGTCTGGGACAGCGCGGAAACACCATATATTTT.